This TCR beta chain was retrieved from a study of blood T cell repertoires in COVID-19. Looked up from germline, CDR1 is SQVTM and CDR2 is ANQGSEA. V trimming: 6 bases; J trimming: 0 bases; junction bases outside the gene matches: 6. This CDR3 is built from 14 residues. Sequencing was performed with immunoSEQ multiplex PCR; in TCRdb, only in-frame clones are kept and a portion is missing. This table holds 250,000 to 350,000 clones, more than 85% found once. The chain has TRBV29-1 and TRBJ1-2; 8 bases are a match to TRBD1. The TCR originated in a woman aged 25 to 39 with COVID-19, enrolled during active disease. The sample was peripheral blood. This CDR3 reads CSVGDRGANYGYTF. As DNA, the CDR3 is TGCAGCGTGGGAGACAGGGGTGCTAACTATGGCTACACCTTC.